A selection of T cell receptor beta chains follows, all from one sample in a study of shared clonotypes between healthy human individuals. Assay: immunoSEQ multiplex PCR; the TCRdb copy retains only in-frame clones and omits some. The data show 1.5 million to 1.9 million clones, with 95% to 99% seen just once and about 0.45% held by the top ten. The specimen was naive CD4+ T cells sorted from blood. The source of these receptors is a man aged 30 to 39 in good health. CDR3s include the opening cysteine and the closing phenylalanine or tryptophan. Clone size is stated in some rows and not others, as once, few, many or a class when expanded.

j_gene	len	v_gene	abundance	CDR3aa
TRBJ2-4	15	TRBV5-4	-	CASSFGTGGYDIQYF
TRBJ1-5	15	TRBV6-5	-	CASSRAGQGPQPQHF
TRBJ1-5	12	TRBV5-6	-	CASSREEQPQHF
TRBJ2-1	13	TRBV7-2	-	CASTQTVYNEQFF
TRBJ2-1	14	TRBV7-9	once	CASSLRPDYTEQFF
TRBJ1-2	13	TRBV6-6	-	CASSYREGYGYTF
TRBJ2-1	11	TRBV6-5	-	CASETLGEQFF
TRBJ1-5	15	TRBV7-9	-	CASSSLLRTQQPQHF
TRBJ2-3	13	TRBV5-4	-	CASSSAGTDTQYF
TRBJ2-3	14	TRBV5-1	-	CASSSGRATDTQYF
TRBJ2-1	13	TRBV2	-	CASTGTPYNEQFF
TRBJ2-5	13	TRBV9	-	CASSFRTGETQYF
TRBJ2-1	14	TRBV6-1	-	CASIKGLAHNEQFF
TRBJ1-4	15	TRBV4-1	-	CASSQVAGSNEKLFF
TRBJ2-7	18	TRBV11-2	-	CASSLVWDRAVNSYEQYF
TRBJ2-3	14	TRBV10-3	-	CAIKGGVSTDTQYF
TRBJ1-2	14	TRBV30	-	CAWNQGQGFYGYTF
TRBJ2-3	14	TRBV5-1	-	CASSLAGTTDTQYF
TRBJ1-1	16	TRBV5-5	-	CASSLQGARRGAEAFF
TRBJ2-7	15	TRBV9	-	CASSVVGLGPYEQYF
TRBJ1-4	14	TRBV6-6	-	CASSYPEGYEKLFF
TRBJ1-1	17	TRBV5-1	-	CASSTGTGGAMSTEAFF
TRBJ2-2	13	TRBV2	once	CASSVTGPGELFF
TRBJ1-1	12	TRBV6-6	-	CASSWGPSEAFF
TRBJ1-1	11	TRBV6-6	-	CASSKTTEAFF
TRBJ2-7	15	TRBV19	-	CASSIGRDRINEQYF
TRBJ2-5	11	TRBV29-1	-	CSVGGGETQYF
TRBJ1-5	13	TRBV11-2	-	CASSLDMNQPQHF
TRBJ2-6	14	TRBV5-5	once	CASSLRSGANVLTF
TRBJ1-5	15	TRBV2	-	CASSALGQSGQPQHF
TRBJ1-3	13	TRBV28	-	CASGGASGNTIYF
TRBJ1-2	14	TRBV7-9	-	CASSFKGENYGYTF
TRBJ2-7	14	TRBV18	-	CASSPVGREYEQYF
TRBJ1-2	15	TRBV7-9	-	CASSSQSTGGHGYTF
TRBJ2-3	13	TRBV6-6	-	CASIRGTKDTQYF
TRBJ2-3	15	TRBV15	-	CATSSNGITGDTQYF
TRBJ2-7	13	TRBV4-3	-	CASSPQTGYEQYF
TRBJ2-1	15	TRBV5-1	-	CASSYGLAGDNEQFF
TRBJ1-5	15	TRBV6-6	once	CASSYGGLSNQPQHF
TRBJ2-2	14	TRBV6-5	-	CASSLGANTGELFF
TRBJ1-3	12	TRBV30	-	CAWIIGGRTIYF
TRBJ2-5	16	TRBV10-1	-	CASSPWTGGVRETQYF
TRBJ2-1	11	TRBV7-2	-	CASSLKNEQFF
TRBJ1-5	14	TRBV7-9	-	CASSLAGAGQPQHF
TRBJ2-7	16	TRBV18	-	CASSPLSAQGKAEQYF
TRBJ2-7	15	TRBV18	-	CASSPGTGTAYEQYF
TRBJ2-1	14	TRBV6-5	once	CASSYPGQGSVEFF
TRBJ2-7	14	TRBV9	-	CASSVASGKGEQYF
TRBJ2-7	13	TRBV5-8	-	CASSHGKPYEQYF
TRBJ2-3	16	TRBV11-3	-	CASSVTSGSPTDTQYF
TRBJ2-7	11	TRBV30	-	CAWRGMYEQYF